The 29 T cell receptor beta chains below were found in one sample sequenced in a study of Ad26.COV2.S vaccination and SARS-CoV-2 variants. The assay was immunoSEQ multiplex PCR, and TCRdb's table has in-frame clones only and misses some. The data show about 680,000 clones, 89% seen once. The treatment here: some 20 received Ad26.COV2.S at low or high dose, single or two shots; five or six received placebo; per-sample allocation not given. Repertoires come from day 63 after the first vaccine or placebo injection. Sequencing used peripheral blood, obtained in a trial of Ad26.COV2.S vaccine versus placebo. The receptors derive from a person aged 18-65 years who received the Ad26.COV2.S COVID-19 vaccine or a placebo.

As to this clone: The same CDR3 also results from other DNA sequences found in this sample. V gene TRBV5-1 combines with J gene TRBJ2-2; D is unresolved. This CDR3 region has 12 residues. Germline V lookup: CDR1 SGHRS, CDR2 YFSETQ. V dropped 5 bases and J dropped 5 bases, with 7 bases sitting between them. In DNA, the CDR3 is TGCGCCAGCAGGAAAGGGACCGGGGAGCTGTTTTTT. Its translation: CASRKGTGELFF.

The CDR3 spells CASSQTGGANYGYTF. The CDR3 bases are TGTGCCAGCAGCCAGACGGGGGGCGCTAACTATGGCTACACCTTC. The V and J genes are TRBV4-2 and TRBJ1-2; possible D gene TRBD1, 6 bases. The CDR3 is made up of 15 amino acids. Per germline, CDR1 LGHNA and CDR2 YNFKEQ. The germline V and J ends were trimmed by 3 bases and 0 bases, with 11 bases remaining between them.

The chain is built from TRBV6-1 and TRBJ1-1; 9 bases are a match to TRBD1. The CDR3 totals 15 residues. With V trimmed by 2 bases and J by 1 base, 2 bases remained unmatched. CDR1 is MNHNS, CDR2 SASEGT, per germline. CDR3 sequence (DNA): TGTGCCAGCAGTGAACCGGGACAGGGGAACACTGAAGCTTTCTTT. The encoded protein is CASSEPGQGNTEAFF.

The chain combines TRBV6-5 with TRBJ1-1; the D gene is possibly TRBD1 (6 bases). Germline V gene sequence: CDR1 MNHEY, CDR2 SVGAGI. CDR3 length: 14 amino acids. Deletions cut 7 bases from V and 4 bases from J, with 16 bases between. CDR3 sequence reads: CASTTQGWPTEAFF. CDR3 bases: TGTGCCAGCACCACACAGGGATGGCCCACTGAAGCTTTCTTT.

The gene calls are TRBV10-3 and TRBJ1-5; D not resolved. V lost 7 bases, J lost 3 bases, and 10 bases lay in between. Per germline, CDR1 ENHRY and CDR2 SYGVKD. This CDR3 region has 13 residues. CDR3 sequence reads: CAIKREDNQPQHF. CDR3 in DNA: TGTGCCATCAAAAGGGAGGACAATCAGCCCCAGCATTTT.

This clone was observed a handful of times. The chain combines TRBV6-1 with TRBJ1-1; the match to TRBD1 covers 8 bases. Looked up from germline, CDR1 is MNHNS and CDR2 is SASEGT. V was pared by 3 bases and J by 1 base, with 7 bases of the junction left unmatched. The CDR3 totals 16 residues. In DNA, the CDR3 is TGTGCCAGCAGTGAGTTCCAGGGGGCAGGGAACACTGAAGCTTTCTTT. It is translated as CASSEFQGAGNTEAFF.

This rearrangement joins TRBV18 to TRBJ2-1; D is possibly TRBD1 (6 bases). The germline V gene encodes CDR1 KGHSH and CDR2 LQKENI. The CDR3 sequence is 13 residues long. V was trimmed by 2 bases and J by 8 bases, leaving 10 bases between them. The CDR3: CASSPNRADEQFF. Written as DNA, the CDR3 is TGTGCCAGCTCACCAAACAGGGCCGATGAGCAGTTCTTC.

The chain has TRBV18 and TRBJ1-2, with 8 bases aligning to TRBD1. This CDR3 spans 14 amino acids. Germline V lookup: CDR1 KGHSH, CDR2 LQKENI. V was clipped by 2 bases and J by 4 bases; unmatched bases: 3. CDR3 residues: CASSPAGGVYGYTF. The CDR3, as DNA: TGTGCCAGCTCACCAGCAGGGGGCGTCTATGGCTACACCTTC.

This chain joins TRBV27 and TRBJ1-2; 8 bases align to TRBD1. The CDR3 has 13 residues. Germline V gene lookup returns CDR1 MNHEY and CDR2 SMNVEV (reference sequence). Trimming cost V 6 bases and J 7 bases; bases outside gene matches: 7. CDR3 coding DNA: TGTGCCAGCAGCCCCACGGACAGGGTTGGCTACACCTTC. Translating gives CASSPTDRVGYTF.

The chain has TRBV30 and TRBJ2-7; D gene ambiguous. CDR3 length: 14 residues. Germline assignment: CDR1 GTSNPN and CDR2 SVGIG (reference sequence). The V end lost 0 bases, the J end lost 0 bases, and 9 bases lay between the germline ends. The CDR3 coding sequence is TGTGCCTGGAGTGTACGGGCAGCCTCCTACGAGCAGTACTTC. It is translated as CAWSVRAASYEQYF.

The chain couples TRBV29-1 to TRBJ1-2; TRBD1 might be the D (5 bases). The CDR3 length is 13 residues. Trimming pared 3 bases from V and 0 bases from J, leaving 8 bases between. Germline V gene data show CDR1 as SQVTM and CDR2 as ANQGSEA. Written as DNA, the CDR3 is TGCAGCGTTGAGGGGCAAACTAACTATGGCTACACCTTC. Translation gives CSVEGQTNYGYTF.

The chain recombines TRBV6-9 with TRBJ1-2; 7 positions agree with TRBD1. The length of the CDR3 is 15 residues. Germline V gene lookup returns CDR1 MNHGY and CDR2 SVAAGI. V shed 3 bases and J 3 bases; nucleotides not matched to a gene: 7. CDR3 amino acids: CASSYLWTGDYGYTF. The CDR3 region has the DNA TGTGCCAGCAGTTACCTTTGGACAGGCGACTATGGCTACACCTTC.

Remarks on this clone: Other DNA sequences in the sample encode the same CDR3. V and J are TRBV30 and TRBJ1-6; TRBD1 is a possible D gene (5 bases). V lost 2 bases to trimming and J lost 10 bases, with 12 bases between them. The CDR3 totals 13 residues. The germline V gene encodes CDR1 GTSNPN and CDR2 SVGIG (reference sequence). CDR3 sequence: CAWSRQGDSPLHF. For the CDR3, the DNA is TGTGCCTGGAGTAGGCAGGGAGACTCACCCCTCCACTTT.

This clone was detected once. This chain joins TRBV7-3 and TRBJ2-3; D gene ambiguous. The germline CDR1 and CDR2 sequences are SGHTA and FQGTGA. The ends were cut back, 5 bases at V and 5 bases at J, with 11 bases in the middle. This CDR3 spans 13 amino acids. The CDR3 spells CASSTGLRDTQYF. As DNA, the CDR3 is TGTGCCAGCAGCACGGGTCTAAGAGATACGCAGTATTTT.

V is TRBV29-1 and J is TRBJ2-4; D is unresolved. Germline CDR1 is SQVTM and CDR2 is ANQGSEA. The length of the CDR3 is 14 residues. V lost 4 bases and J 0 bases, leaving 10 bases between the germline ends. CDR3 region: CSVAFETAKNIQYF. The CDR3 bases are TGCAGCGTTGCCTTCGAGACAGCCAAAAACATTCAGTACTTC.

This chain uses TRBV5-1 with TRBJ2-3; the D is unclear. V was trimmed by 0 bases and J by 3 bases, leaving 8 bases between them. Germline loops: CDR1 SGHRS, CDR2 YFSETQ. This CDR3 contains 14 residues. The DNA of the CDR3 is TGCGCCAGCAGCTTGGAGAGTGGTACAGATACGCAGTATTTT. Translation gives CASSLESGTDTQYF.

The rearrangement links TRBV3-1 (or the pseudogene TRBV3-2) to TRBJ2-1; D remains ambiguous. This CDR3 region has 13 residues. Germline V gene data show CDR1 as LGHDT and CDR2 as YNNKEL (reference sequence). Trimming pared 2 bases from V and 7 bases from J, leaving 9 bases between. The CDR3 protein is CASSQLDRNEQFF. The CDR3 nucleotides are TGTGCCAGCAGCCAACTAGATAGGAATGAGCAGTTCTTC.

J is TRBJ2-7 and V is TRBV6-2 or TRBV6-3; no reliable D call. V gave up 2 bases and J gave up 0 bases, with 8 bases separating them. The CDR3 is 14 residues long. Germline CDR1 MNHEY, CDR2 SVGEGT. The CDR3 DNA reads TGTGCCAGCAGTTACCCCGCGGTCTCCTACGAGCAGTACTTC. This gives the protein CASSYPAVSYEQYF.

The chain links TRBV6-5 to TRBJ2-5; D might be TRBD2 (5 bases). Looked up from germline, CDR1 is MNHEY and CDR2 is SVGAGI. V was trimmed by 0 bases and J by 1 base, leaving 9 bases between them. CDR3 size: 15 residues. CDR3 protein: CASSYSGVGQETQYF. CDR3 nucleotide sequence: TGTGCCAGCAGTTACTCCGGGGTAGGCCAAGAGACCCAGTACTTC.

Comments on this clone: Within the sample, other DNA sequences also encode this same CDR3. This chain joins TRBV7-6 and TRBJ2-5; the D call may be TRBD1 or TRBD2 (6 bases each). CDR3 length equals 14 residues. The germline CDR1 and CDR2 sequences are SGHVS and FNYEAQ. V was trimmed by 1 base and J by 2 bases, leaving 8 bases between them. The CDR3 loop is CASSLGGGQETQYF. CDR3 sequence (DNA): TGTGCCAGCAGCTTAGGAGGGGGGCAAGAGACCCAGTACTTC.

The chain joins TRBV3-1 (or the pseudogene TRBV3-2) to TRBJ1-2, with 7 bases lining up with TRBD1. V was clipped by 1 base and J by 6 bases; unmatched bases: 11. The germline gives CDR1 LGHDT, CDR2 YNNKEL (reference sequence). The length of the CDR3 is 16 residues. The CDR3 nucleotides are TGTGCCAGCAGCCAAGTGCCCCGGTCCACAGGGGATGGCTACACCTTC. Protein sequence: CASSQVPRSTGDGYTF.

The CDR3 sequence: CASTLRGFGGYTF. The CDR3 DNA follows: TGTGCCAGCACCCTAAGAGGTTTTGGGGGCTACACCTTC. The rearrangement links TRBV12-3 or TRBV12-4 to TRBJ1-2, with D hard to call. V shed 7 bases and J shed 8 bases, with 17 bases lying between them. This CDR3 contains 13 residues.

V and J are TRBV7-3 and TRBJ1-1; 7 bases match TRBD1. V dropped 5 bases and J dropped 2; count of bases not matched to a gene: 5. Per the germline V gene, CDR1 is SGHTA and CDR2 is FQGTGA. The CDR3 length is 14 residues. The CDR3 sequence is CASSPGQANTEAFF. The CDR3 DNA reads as TGTGCCAGCAGCCCCGGACAGGCTAACACTGAAGCTTTCTTT.

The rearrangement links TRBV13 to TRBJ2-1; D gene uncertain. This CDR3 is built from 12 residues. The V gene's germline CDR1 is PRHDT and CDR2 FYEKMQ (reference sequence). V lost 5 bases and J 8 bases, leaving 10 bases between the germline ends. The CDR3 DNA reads TGTGCCAGCAGCCCTGGATCGGATGAGCAGTTCTTC. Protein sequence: CASSPGSDEQFF.

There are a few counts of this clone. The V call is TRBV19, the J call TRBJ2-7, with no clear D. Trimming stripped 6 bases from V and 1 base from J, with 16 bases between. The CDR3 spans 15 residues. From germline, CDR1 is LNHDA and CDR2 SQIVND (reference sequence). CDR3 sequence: CASSPFSVGSYEQYF. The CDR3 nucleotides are TGTGCCAGTAGCCCTTTCTCGGTGGGATCCTACGAGCAGTACTTC.

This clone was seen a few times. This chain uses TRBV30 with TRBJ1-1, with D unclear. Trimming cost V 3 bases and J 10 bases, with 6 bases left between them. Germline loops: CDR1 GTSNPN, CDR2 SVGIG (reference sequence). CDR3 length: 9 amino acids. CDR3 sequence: CAWSERAFF. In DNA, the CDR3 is TGTGCCTGGAGCGAACGAGCTTTCTTT.

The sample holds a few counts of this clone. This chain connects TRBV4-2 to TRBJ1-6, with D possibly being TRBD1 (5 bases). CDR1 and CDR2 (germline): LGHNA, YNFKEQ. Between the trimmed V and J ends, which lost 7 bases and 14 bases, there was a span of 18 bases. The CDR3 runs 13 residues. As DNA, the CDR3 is TGTGCCAGCACTACAAGGGGAGCCCGGGCCCTCCACTTT. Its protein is CASTTRGARALHF.

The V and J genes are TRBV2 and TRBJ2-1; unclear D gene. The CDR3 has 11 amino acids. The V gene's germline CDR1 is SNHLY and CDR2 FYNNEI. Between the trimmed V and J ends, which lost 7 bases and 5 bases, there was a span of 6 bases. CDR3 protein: CASTENNEQFF. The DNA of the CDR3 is TGTGCCAGCACAGAAAACAATGAGCAGTTCTTC.

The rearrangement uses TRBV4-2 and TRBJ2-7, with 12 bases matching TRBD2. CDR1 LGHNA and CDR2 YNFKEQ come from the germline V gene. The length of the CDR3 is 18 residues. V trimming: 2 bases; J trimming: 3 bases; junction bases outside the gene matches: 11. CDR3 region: CASSQQTRTSGMSYEQYF. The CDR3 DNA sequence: TGTGCCAGCAGCCAACAGACAAGGACTAGCGGGATGAGCTACGAGCAGTACTTC.